This T cell receptor beta chain appears in the sequencing data of a study of cytomegalovirus exposure and HLA in healthy donors (dated by TCRdb to 2016 to 2017). About the investigation overall: According to a later analysis, one platform produced both the 120 validation repertoires and the roughly 660 repertoires of the first cohort. To predict cytomegalovirus infection status, the study brought together high-throughput TCR immunosequencing, statistical association of individual TCRs with disease status, and machine learning. The study aimed to test whether signatures of past pathogen exposure could be identified by cataloging public T cell receptors. A separate validation cohort of roughly 110 different subjects was used in addition to the approximately 700-subject first cohort. Overall study outcomes, separate from this receptor: A later analysis had no HLA typing for the validation cohort, so co-occurrence there was scored across all 110 or so repertoires. While some public TCRs were present in many individuals, most TCR sequences turned up only very rarely across donors. In a later analysis, TCRs clustered in the first cohort were found to also tend to co-occur in the roughly 120 validation repertoires, with 85% to 95% of cluster scores above 0. The study listed around 160 TCR beta chains as associated with cytomegalovirus. In vitro tests confirmed that a few of the cytomegalovirus-associated TCR beta chains recognize cytomegalovirus antigens. The classifier was reported to diagnose cytomegalovirus status with high specificity and sensitivity in both the original and validation cohorts. It was suggested by the authors that the approach could potentially be generalized to other disease states and immunological phenotypes.

Concerning this clone itself: It has no known antigen specificity. No qualities accompany the bases; no much larger clone lies one base away.

Libraries were made using the immunoSEQ multiplex PCR assay. As for how the authors treated the data: A statistical classification framework was built for diagnosing cytomegalovirus status from the catalog of TCR beta chain sequences. TCRdb holds this immuneACCESS table with in-frame rearrangements only. Some clones are missing; in checked studies, unresolved V genes explain under half, and the rest has no known cause. The DNA was the basis for D and trimming; V, J and clone size are from that table. The sample table contains 140,000 or so clones; only one count was recorded for approximately 90% of them. Of the sample, around 6% falls within the top ten clones. Donors formed part of the validation cohort, which comprised about 120 subjects and was distinct from the first cohort of roughly 600 subjects. The CDR3 starts with the cysteine, ends with the phenylalanine, and has 17 residues. Of all the DNA, just the CDR3 is kept, 51 bases in frame from base 1. Deletion took 0 bases off V and 3 bases off J, with a span of 19 bases between the germline ends. CDR1 and CDR2, looked up from the germline V gene (reference sequence), are SGHKS and YYEKEE.

The sequence links TRBV5-5 to TRBJ2-7; the D gene is possibly TRBD2, with 6 bases matching. This sequence originates from a woman aged 25 to 39 in good health and CMV-seropositive. The specimen was PBMCs. The CDR3 amino acid sequence is: CASSLALGGREGYEQYF. The nucleotide sequence is TGTGCCAGCAGCTTGGCCTTAGGTGGGCGGGAAGGCTACGAGCAGTACTTC.